The next 9 T cell receptor beta chains were all read from a single sample in a study of shared clonotypes between healthy human individuals. Sequencing used immunoSEQ multiplex PCR; TCRdb keeps in-frame clones, though not all of them. The table includes some 690,000 clones, 90% detected once. Sequencing was carried out using memory CD8+ T cells from PBMCs. Described subset: CD45RO+ cells pooled with CCR7-negative TemRA cells. The source is a man in his late teens or twenties in good health. Some clones in this sample may be carry-over from other donors' samples.

The chain joins TRBV7-9 to TRBJ1-1; D possibly corresponds to TRBD1 (5 bases). The CDR3 loop spans 14 amino acids. Trimming shortened V by 1 base and J by 1 base, and 7 bases separated the two germline ends. Germline V gene data show CDR1 as SEHNR and CDR2 as FQNEAQ (reference sequence). This chain's CDR3 is CASSLGGKNTEAFF. CDR3 DNA: TGTGCCAGCAGCTTAGGGGGGAAGAACACTGAAGCTTTCTTT. The variable domain in full, completed from reference TRBV7-9 and TRBJ1-1, reads DTGVSQNPRHKITKRGQNVTFRCDPISEHNRLYWYRQTLGQGPEFLTYFQNEAQLEKSRLLSDRFSAERPKGSFSTLEIQRTEQGDSAMYLCASSLGGKNTEAFFGQGTRLTVV.

V gene TRBV7-9 combines with J gene TRBJ2-7, with a weak D call TRBD1 (6 bases). This CDR3 has 13 amino acids. Germline V CDR1 and CDR2: SEHNR, FQNEAQ (reference sequence). The V end was cut by 7 bases, the J end by 1 base, with 11 bases between. The CDR3 loop reads CASKSRGSYEQYF. The CDR3 DNA follows: TGTGCCAGCAAAAGCAGGGGTTCCTACGAGCAGTACTTC.

A note on this clone: With a much larger clone just one base away, this may be a read error. The chain combines TRBV4-1 with TRBJ1-1, with D possibly TRBD1 on 6 matching bases. The CDR3 is 14 residues long. Trimming pared 5 bases from V and 1 base from J, leaving 11 bases between. The germline V gene encodes CDR1 MGHRA and CDR2 YSYEKL. DNA of the CDR3: TGCGCCAGCAGCTGGGGGACACGGAACACTGAAGCTTTCTTT. Translating gives CASSWGTRNTEAFF.

This chain links TRBV7-9 with TRBJ1-2, with D unclear. V dropped 5 bases and J dropped 4 bases, with 2 bases sitting between them. The CDR3 is 10 residues long. CDR1 is SEHNR and CDR2 is FQNEAQ in the germline V gene (reference sequence). CDR3 sequence (DNA): TGTGCCAGCAGCGCCTATGGCTACACCTTC. Residues: CASSAYGYTF.

The chain combines TRBV6-6 with TRBJ2-7, with 14 bases fitting TRBD2. V was clipped by 2 bases and J by 7 bases; unmatched bases: 7. Germline V lookup: CDR1 MNHNY, CDR2 SVGAGI (reference sequence). This CDR3 has 16 amino acids. The CDR3 region is CASSYPGLAGVGEQYF. CDR3 DNA sequence: TGTGCCAGCAGTTACCCGGGACTAGCGGGAGTCGGGGAGCAGTACTTC.

This CDR3 reads CASHIGGVIYEQFF. CDR3 nucleotide sequence: TGTGCCTCCCACATTGGGGGCGTTATCTATGAGCAGTTCTTC. The chain carries TRBV28 and TRBJ2-1; possible D gene TRBD1, 6 bases. With 11 bases removed from V and 8 bases from J, the gap between germline ends came to 22 bases. The CDR3 length is 14 residues. Germline CDR1 and CDR2: MDHEN and SYDVKM.

V gene TRBV9 combines with J gene TRBJ2-1; 13 bases agree with TRBD2. CDR3 length equals 17 residues. V dropped 4 bases and J dropped 6; count of bases not matched to a gene: 10. Germline V gives CDR1 SGDLS, CDR2 YYNGEE. The CDR3 loop is CASSPRTSGRLSNEQFF. The CDR3 bases are TGTGCCAGCAGCCCCCGGACTAGCGGGAGATTAAGCAATGAGCAGTTCTTC.

The chain has TRBV5-4 and TRBJ2-2; 9 bases are shared with TRBD1. The J segment lost 2 bases and the V segment lost 4 bases, leaving 15 bases of the junction unmatched. In germline, CDR1 is SGHNT, CDR2 YYREEE (reference sequence). CDR3 size: 19 residues. The CDR3 DNA sequence: TGTGCCAGCAGCACTGGACAGGGGATGTTAAAGTCTAACACCGGGGAGCTGTTTTTT. It is translated as CASSTGQGMLKSNTGELFF. Together with reference TRBV5-4 and TRBJ2-2, the CDR3 gives the full variable domain: ETGVTQSPTHLIKTRGQQVTLRCSSQSGHNTVSWYQQALGQGPQFIFQYYREEENGRGNFPPRFSGLQFPNYSSELNVNALELDDSALYLCASSTGQGMLKSNTGELFFGEGSRLTVL.

This chain connects TRBV4-1 to TRBJ2-7; D ambiguous. The CDR3 spans 16 residues. Germline V gives CDR1 MGHRA, CDR2 YSYEKL. Between the trimmed V and J ends, which lost 4 bases and 0 bases, there was a span of 16 bases. CDR3 loop: CASSLLEVANSYEQYF. The CDR3 region has the DNA TGCGCCAGCAGCCTCCTCGAGGTCGCGAACTCCTACGAGCAGTACTTC.